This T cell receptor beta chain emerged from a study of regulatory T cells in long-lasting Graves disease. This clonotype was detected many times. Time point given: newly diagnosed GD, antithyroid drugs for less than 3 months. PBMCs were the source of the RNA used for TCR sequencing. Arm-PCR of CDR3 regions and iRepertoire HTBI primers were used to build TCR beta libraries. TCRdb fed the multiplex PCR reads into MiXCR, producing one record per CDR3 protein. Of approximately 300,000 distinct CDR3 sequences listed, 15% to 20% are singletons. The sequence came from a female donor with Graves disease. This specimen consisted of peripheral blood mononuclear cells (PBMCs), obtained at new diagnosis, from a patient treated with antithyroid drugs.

CDR3 in amino acids: CASSFGTSGKGGETQYF. CDR3 DNA sequence: TGTGCCAGCAGTTTCGGGACTAGCGGGAAGGGTGGAGAGACCCAGTACTTC. V and J are TRBV12-3 or TRBV12-4 and TRBJ2-5; 13 bases align to TRBD2. With V trimmed by 3 bases and J by 4 bases, 8 bases remained unmatched. The CDR3 contains 17 residues.